This TCR beta chain was captured by sequencing in a study of CD8 T cells in ankylosing spondylitis. Study-wide results and caveats: Characteristic, it appeared, of ankylosing spondylitis blood was a TCR beta motif of about eight highly homologous variants.

TCRdb ran MiXCR on the 5' RACE reads and lists one entry per CDR3 protein. This repertoire shows about 540,000 distinct CDR3 sequences, roughly 13% found once; its top ten account for almost 7%. This clonotype was seen repeatedly, ten times or more. Its antigen is unknown. CDR3 length: 13 residues. Germline CDR1 reads SGHTA; CDR2 reads FQGNSA. V was pared by 6 bases and J by 3 bases, with 4 bases of the junction left unmatched. The source of this sequence is a male donor with ankylosing spondylitis. V is TRBV7-2 and J is TRBJ2-7; TRBD1 matches 8 bases. The sequenced sample consisted of blood, either unsorted or a sorted T cell fraction (not recorded which). The CDR3 DNA follows: TGTGCCAGCAGAAGAGGACAGGGCTACGAGCAGTACTTC. It encodes CASRRGQGYEQYF.